The 17 T cell receptor beta chains reported below all come from one sample, sequenced in a study of post-analysis software for immune sequencing data. Whole-study findings and limits: A handful of TRBV segments were significantly more frequent in patients than in controls. TRBV5-6, TRBV5-1 and TRBV20-1 were among these segments.

The TCR beta cDNA libraries contained unique molecular identifiers. TCRdb independently ran MiXCR on the PCR reads; one entry per CDR3 protein. Among about 540,000 distinct CDR3 sequences listed, less than 40% were seen once. Their antigen targets remain unknown. The sequenced sample was blood. The receptor set was obtained from a girl between 2 and 17 years old with multiple sclerosis.

DNA for the CDR3: TGTGCCAGCAGTTTAGCGGCAGGGCCGAACACTGAAGCTTTCTTT. Its protein product is CASSLAAGPNTEAFF. This chain connects TRBV27 to TRBJ1-1, with D possibly TRBD1 on 5 matching bases. Trimming took 2 bases from V and 1 from J, leaving 11 bases between them. CDR3 size: 15 residues. Germline V lookup: CDR1 MNHEY, CDR2 SMNVEV (reference sequence).

In the case of this clonotype: A clone one base away is much larger, so this may be a read error. J is TRBJ1-2 and V is TRBV20-1, with TRBD1 as a possible D gene (5 bases). This CDR3 is 13 amino acids long. V was trimmed by 2 bases and J by 4 bases, leaving 11 bases between them. Per germline, CDR1 DFQATT and CDR2 SNEGSKA (reference sequence). The CDR3 spells CSARKGRAYGYTF. CDR3 in DNA: TGCAGTGCTAGAAAGGGACGGGCCTATGGCTACACCTTC.

This clonotype was detected only once. V usage is TRBV15 and J usage is TRBJ2-2; 8 bases map to TRBD2. Unmatched junction bases numbered 7, after V lost 8 bases and J lost 2 bases. CDR3 length: 15 residues. Germline CDR1 reads LNHNV; CDR2 reads YYDKDF (reference sequence). The CDR3 DNA reads TGTGCCACCTGCCGGGGGGGGACCAACACCGGGGAGCTGTTTTTT. Protein: CATCRGGTNTGELFF.

The chain couples TRBV20-1 to TRBJ1-1; 8 bases are shared with TRBD1. The CDR3 totals 16 residues. CDR1 DFQATT and CDR2 SNEGSKA come from the germline V gene (reference sequence). The trim removed 0 bases at V and 3 bases at J, leaving 9 bases unmatched. Here the CDR3 DNA reads TGCAGTGCTAGAGATAGCGCAGGGGGCCGCTACACTGAAGCTTTCTTT. It translates to CSARDSAGGRYTEAFF.

The chain is built from TRBV20-1 and TRBJ2-2; 12 bases agree with TRBD2. Germline CDR1 and CDR2: DFQATT and SNEGSKA (reference sequence). V was pared by 5 bases and J by 4 bases, with 2 bases of the junction left unmatched. The length of the CDR3 is 14 residues. The CDR3 DNA sequence: TGCAGTGCTCCGACTAGCGGGGGCACCGGGGAGCTGTTTTTT. It yields the protein CSAPTSGGTGELFF.

J is TRBJ1-2 and V is TRBV12-3 or TRBV12-4; D is perhaps TRBD1 (6 bases). V gave up 3 bases and J gave up 10 bases, with 21 bases separating them. The CDR3 length is 15 residues. CDR3 in amino acids: CASSLMDRAHVVYTF. The CDR3 coding sequence is TGTGCCAGCAGTTTGATGGACAGAGCCCACGTTGTCTACACCTTC.

This sequence joins TRBV4-2 and TRBJ1-2, with D possibly being TRBD1 (5 bases). V lost 0 bases and J 4 bases, leaving 12 bases between the germline ends. The CDR3 covers 15 residues. Germline-derived CDR1 and CDR2 are LGHNA and YNFKEQ. CDR3 residues: CASSQDHTQGYGYTF. In DNA, the CDR3 is TGTGCCAGCAGCCAAGATCACACCCAGGGCTATGGCTACACCTTC.

This chain links TRBV28 with TRBJ2-7; 7 bases are shared with TRBD1. The V gene's germline CDR1 is MDHEN and CDR2 SYDVKM. J was trimmed by 1 base and V by 5 bases; bases with no gene match: 8. The length of the CDR3 is 15 residues. The CDR3 sequence is CASSPSGTASYEQYF. Written as DNA, the CDR3 is TGTGCCAGCAGTCCGTCCGGGACAGCTTCCTACGAGCAGTACTTC.

This chain connects TRBV4-2 to TRBJ1-2; weak D call: TRBD1 (5 bases). There are 14 residues in the CDR3. The V gene's germline CDR1 is LGHNA and CDR2 YNFKEQ. The V end was cut by 0 bases, the J end by 7 bases, with 12 bases between. The CDR3 nucleotides are TGTGCCAGCAGCCAAGATAGGGGAATCGGTGGCTACACCTTC. Its translation is CASSQDRGIGGYTF.

The chain recombines TRBV15 with TRBJ1-5; 11 bases are a match to TRBD1. Trimming took 4 bases from V and 7 from J; bases not matched to a gene: 9. There are 16 residues in the CDR3. In germline, CDR1 is LNHNV, CDR2 YYDKDF (reference sequence). CDR3 coding DNA: TGTGCCACCAGCACGTTTGTTGGGACAGGGGGACAGCCCCAGCATTTT. This translates into CATSTFVGTGGQPQHF.

This chain uses TRBV9 with TRBJ1-2; no clear D. The CDR3 is 13 residues long. Germline V lookup: CDR1 SGDLS, CDR2 YYNGEE. Trimming left V 6 bases short and J 0 bases short, with 9 bases between. CDR3 DNA: TGTGCCAGCACCAGTGGCGCTAACTATGGCTACACCTTC. Protein product: CASTSGANYGYTF.

This clonotype was detected a few times. This chain joins TRBV9 and TRBJ2-5; 11 bases fit TRBD2. The CDR3 contains 14 residues. The germline CDR1 and CDR2 sequences are SGDLS and YYNGEE. With V trimmed by 4 bases and J by 5 bases, 4 bases remained unmatched. The CDR3 DNA reads as TGTGCCAGCAGCACTAGCGGGGGCGGGGAGACCCAGTACTTC. This translates into CASSTSGGGETQYF.

This clonotype has just a few counts. The gene calls are TRBV5-1 and TRBJ2-1; D is possibly TRBD2 (6 bases). The length of the CDR3 is 14 residues. Germline V lookup: CDR1 SGHRS, CDR2 YFSETQ. Trimming shortened V by 0 bases and J by 3 bases, and 7 bases separated the two germline ends. Written as DNA, the CDR3 is TGCGCCAGCAGCTTGGGGGGACTCTACAATGAGCAGTTCTTC. Its translation is CASSLGGLYNEQFF.

The chain links TRBV10-2 to TRBJ2-7; 12 bases fit TRBD2. CDR1 WSHSY and CDR2 SAAADI come from the germline V gene. The CDR3 covers 17 residues. Trimming took 1 base from V and 2 from J; bases not matched to a gene: 6. CDR3 sequence reads: CASSEWGTSGPPYEQYF. The DNA of the CDR3 is TGCGCCAGCAGTGAGTGGGGGACTAGCGGGCCACCCTACGAGCAGTACTTC.

This clonotype was detected a few times. The gene calls are TRBV7-2 and TRBJ2-7; possibly TRBD2 for D (6 bases). Germline CDR1 and CDR2: SGHTA and FQGNSA. V shed 1 base and J shed 6 bases, with 16 bases lying between them. This CDR3 comprises 15 residues. CDR3 sequence reads: CASSLETSLRSEQYF. The CDR3 coding sequence is TGTGCCAGCAGCTTAGAGACTAGTTTAAGATCCGAGCAGTACTTC.

The chain couples TRBV5-1 to TRBJ2-2; 15 bases fit TRBD2. The V segment lost 3 bases and the J segment 4 bases; nucleotides outside the gene matches: 7. Germline V gives CDR1 SGHRS, CDR2 YFSETQ. The CDR3 runs to 18 residues. The CDR3 loop is CASSSGLAGGVSTGELFF. The CDR3 coding sequence is TGCGCCAGCAGCTCGGGACTAGCGGGGGGCGTGAGCACCGGGGAGCTGTTTTTT.

The chain employs TRBV20-1 and TRBJ1-6, with D perhaps TRBD1 (6 bases). Germline V gene lookup returns CDR1 DFQATT and CDR2 SNEGSKA (reference sequence). The CDR3 is 17 amino acids. With 0 bases removed from V and 3 bases from J, the gap between germline ends came to 15 bases. The CDR3, as DNA: TGCAGTGCTAGAGATCAAAGGGGGACGGACTATAATTCACCCCTCCACTTT. Encoded protein: CSARDQRGTDYNSPLHF.